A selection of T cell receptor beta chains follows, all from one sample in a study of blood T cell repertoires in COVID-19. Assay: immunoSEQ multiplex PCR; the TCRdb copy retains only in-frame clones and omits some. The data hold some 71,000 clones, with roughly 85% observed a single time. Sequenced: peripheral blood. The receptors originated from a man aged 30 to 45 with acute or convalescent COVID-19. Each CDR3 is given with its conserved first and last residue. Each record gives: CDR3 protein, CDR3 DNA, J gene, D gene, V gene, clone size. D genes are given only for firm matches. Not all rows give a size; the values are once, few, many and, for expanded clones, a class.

CDR3aa: CASSLVSSVGNQPQHF; CDR3nt: TGTGCCAGCAGCTTAGTCTCCTCGGTGGGCAATCAGCCCCAGCATTTT; j_gene: TRBJ1-5; d_gene: .; v_gene: TRBV7-2; abundance: .
CDR3aa: CASSTSGAGGEKLFF; CDR3nt: TGTGCCAGTAGTACCTCAGGGGCGGGTGGCGAAAAACTGTTTTTT; j_gene: TRBJ1-4; d_gene: .; v_gene: TRBV19; abundance: .
CDR3aa: CASLLNSASTDTQYF; CDR3nt: TGTGCCAGCCTCCTCAACAGTGCAAGCACAGATACGCAGTATTTT; j_gene: TRBJ2-3; d_gene: .; v_gene: TRBV5-4; abundance: .
CDR3aa: CASSLGTSGRAYDEQFF; CDR3nt: TGCGCCAGCAGCTTGGGGACTAGCGGGAGGGCTTATGATGAGCAGTTCTTC; j_gene: TRBJ2-1; d_gene: TRBD2; v_gene: TRBV5-1; abundance: .
CDR3aa: CAISEPNSGTGLGNTEAFF; CDR3nt: TGTGCCATCAGTGAGCCTAATTCCGGGACAGGGTTAGGGAACACTGAAGCTTTCTTT; j_gene: TRBJ1-1; d_gene: TRBD1; v_gene: TRBV10-3; abundance: few
CDR3aa: CASSPPGVNVGGYTF; CDR3nt: TGTGCCAGCAGCCCCCCGGGGGTAAACGTAGGTGGCTACACCTTC; j_gene: TRBJ1-2; d_gene: .; v_gene: TRBV14; abundance: .
CDR3aa: CASSYGQRNTEAFF; CDR3nt: TGTGCCAGCAGTTACGGGCAAAGGAACACTGAAGCTTTCTTT; j_gene: TRBJ1-1; d_gene: .; v_gene: TRBV6-5; abundance: .
CDR3aa: CASSGWQGRYGYTF; CDR3nt: TGTGCCAGCAGCGGTTGGCAGGGTCGCTATGGCTACACCTTC; j_gene: TRBJ1-2; d_gene: .; v_gene: TRBV9; abundance: .
CDR3aa: CAWVSTQGLGTEAFF; CDR3nt: TGTGCCTGGGTTAGCACTCAGGGGTTGGGCACTGAAGCTTTCTTT; j_gene: TRBJ1-1; d_gene: .; v_gene: TRBV30; abundance: few
CDR3aa: CASSPFMTGDNSPLHF; CDR3nt: TGCGCCAGCAGCCCTTTTATGACAGGTGATAATTCACCCCTCCACTTT; j_gene: TRBJ1-6; d_gene: .; v_gene: TRBV5-1; abundance: .
CDR3aa: CASSATSGGVWATQYF; CDR3nt: TGTGCCAGCTCCGCGACTAGCGGGGGGGTTTGGGCTACGCAGTATTTT; j_gene: TRBJ2-3; d_gene: TRBD2; v_gene: TRBV27; abundance: .
CDR3aa: CASRPGLVNQPQHF; CDR3nt: TGCGCCAGCAGGCCCGGTCTAGTTAATCAGCCCCAGCATTTT; j_gene: TRBJ1-5; d_gene: .; v_gene: TRBV5-1; abundance: .
CDR3aa: CASSDLQSSSTDTQYF; CDR3nt: TGCGCCAGCAGTGATTTACAGAGTTCATCCACAGATACGCAGTATTTT; j_gene: TRBJ2-3; d_gene: .; v_gene: TRBV10-2; abundance: .
CDR3aa: CASSPGTSGHSYEQYF; CDR3nt: TGTGCCAGCAGCCCGGGGACTAGCGGCCACTCCTACGAGCAGTACTTC; j_gene: TRBJ2-7; d_gene: TRBD2; v_gene: TRBV7-9; abundance: .
CDR3aa: CASSRPRDRKNTEAFF; CDR3nt: TGTGCCAGTAGCCGTCCGCGGGACAGAAAGAACACTGAAGCTTTCTTT; j_gene: TRBJ1-1; d_gene: TRBD1; v_gene: TRBV19; abundance: .
CDR3aa: CASSPGTGAYNEQFF; CDR3nt: TGTGCCAGCTCACCCGGGACAGGGGCGTACAATGAGCAGTTCTTC; j_gene: TRBJ2-1; d_gene: TRBD1; v_gene: TRBV18; abundance: .
CDR3aa: CASSLRGVGNIQYF; CDR3nt: TGTGCCAGCAGCCTTCGGGGGGTCGGAAACATTCAGTACTTC; j_gene: TRBJ2-4; d_gene: TRBD2; v_gene: TRBV14; abundance: .
CDR3aa: CAISERGRNTEAFF; CDR3nt: TGTGCCATCAGTGAGAGGGGCCGGAACACTGAAGCTTTCTTT; j_gene: TRBJ1-1; d_gene: .; v_gene: TRBV10-3; abundance: .
CDR3aa: CATREQGTNEQFF; CDR3nt: TGTGCCACCAGGGAACAGGGAACTAATGAGCAGTTCTTC; j_gene: TRBJ2-1; d_gene: .; v_gene: TRBV24-1; abundance: .
CDR3aa: CASSSPGLAVHEQFF; CDR3nt: TGTGCCAGCAGCTCACCGGGACTAGCTGTGCATGAGCAGTTCTTC; j_gene: TRBJ2-1; d_gene: TRBD2; v_gene: TRBV7-9; abundance: .
CDR3aa: CASSEGRMAGLNTEAFF; CDR3nt: TGTGCCAGCAGTGAAGGCCGAATGGCGGGTCTGAACACTGAAGCTTTCTTT; j_gene: TRBJ1-1; d_gene: .; v_gene: TRBV6-1; abundance: .
CDR3aa: CASSAGTGYNEQFF; CDR3nt: TGTGCCAGCAGCGCAGGGACAGGGTACAATGAGCAGTTCTTC; j_gene: TRBJ2-1; d_gene: TRBD1; v_gene: TRBV11-2; abundance: .
CDR3aa: CAISESTAGRGYTF; CDR3nt: TGTGCCATCAGTGAGTCGACGGCAGGGAGGGGCTACACCTTC; j_gene: TRBJ1-2; d_gene: .; v_gene: TRBV10-3; abundance: .
CDR3aa: CASSVAAGGYAGELFF; CDR3nt: TGCGCCAGCAGCGTGGCAGCGGGAGGTTATGCCGGGGAGCTGTTTTTT; j_gene: TRBJ2-2; d_gene: TRBD2; v_gene: TRBV5-1; abundance: .
CDR3aa: CASSQSPTSGANNEQFF; CDR3nt: TGCGCCAGCAGCCAGTCTCCTACTAGCGGGGCGAACAATGAGCAGTTCTTC; j_gene: TRBJ2-1; d_gene: TRBD2; v_gene: TRBV4-3; abundance: once
CDR3aa: CASSEVSGQGAAFF; CDR3nt: TGTGCCAGCAGTGAAGTTTCCGGACAGGGAGCAGCTTTCTTT; j_gene: TRBJ1-1; d_gene: TRBD1; v_gene: TRBV2; abundance: .
CDR3aa: CASSSGLEPGYTEAFF; CDR3nt: TGTGCCAGCAGCTCGGGTTTGGAACCCGGGTACACTGAAGCTTTCTTT; j_gene: TRBJ1-1; d_gene: .; v_gene: TRBV5-6; abundance: .
CDR3aa: CASSLRKRGGYNEQFF; CDR3nt: TGTGCCAGCAGCCTAAGAAAGCGGGGGGGATACAATGAGCAGTTCTTC; j_gene: TRBJ2-1; d_gene: TRBD2; v_gene: TRBV7-9; abundance: .
CDR3aa: CASSAPFGRGEQFF; CDR3nt: TGTGCCAGCAGCGCCCCCTTCGGGAGGGGGGAGCAGTTCTTC; j_gene: TRBJ2-1; d_gene: TRBD2; v_gene: TRBV9; abundance: .
CDR3aa: CASSPRSGAGEQFF; CDR3nt: TGTGCCAGCAGCCCCCGATCTGGAGCTGGTGAGCAGTTCTTC; j_gene: TRBJ2-1; d_gene: .; v_gene: TRBV7-2; abundance: .
CDR3aa: CASSQERDYPQGTQYF; CDR3nt: TGTGCCAGCAGCCAAGAAAGGGACTATCCTCAAGGGACCCAGTACTTC; j_gene: TRBJ2-5; d_gene: TRBD2; v_gene: TRBV3-1/TRBV3-2; abundance: .
CDR3aa: CASSPTPGVGGENYGYTF; CDR3nt: TGTGCCAGCAGCCCCACTCCCGGGGTTGGGGGGGAGAACTATGGCTACACCTTC; j_gene: TRBJ1-2; d_gene: .; v_gene: TRBV7-2; abundance: .
CDR3aa: CSAIDNRANTGELFF; CDR3nt: TGCAGTGCTATTGACAACAGGGCAAACACCGGGGAGCTGTTTTTT; j_gene: TRBJ2-2; d_gene: .; v_gene: TRBV20-1; abundance: .
CDR3aa: CASSLGGGTEAFF; CDR3nt: TGTGCCAGCTCACTGGGTGGGGGGACTGAAGCTTTCTTT; j_gene: TRBJ1-1; d_gene: .; v_gene: TRBV18; abundance: few
CDR3aa: CASSFWPPHYSNQPQHF; CDR3nt: TGTGCCAGCAGTTTTTGGCCGCCACACTATAGCAATCAGCCCCAGCATTTT; j_gene: TRBJ1-5; d_gene: .; v_gene: TRBV27; abundance: .
CDR3aa: CASSVVRTGGKSYEQYF; CDR3nt: TGTGCCAGCAGCGTAGTAAGGACAGGGGGCAAATCCTACGAGCAGTACTTC; j_gene: TRBJ2-7; d_gene: TRBD1; v_gene: TRBV9; abundance: .
CDR3aa: CASGLPLFGRYLEQFF; CDR3nt: TGTGCTAGTGGTTTGCCCCTTTTTGGGCGCTACCTCGAGCAGTTCTTC; j_gene: TRBJ2-1; d_gene: .; v_gene: TRBV12-5; abundance: .
CDR3aa: CASSWTHSTDTQYF; CDR3nt: TGTGCCAGCAGTTGGACACATAGCACAGATACGCAGTATTTT; j_gene: TRBJ2-3; d_gene: .; v_gene: TRBV27; abundance: .
CDR3aa: CASSPGTSGRVSEQYF; CDR3nt: TGTGCCAGCAGCCCCGGGACTAGCGGGAGGGTGAGCGAGCAGTACTTC; j_gene: TRBJ2-7; d_gene: TRBD2; v_gene: TRBV3-1/TRBV3-2; abundance: .
CDR3aa: CASSLALGGNTEAFF; CDR3nt: TGTGCCAGCAGCTTGGCTCTAGGGGGAAACACTGAAGCTTTCTTT; j_gene: TRBJ1-1; d_gene: .; v_gene: TRBV5-6; abundance: .
CDR3aa: CASSPTAGGFEKLFF; CDR3nt: TGCGCCAGCAGCCCCACAGCAGGGGGATTTGAAAAACTGTTTTTT; j_gene: TRBJ1-4; d_gene: TRBD1; v_gene: TRBV5-1; abundance: .
CDR3aa: CASSKEGTGGSYEQYF; CDR3nt: TGTGCCAGCAGTAAAGAGGGGACAGGGGGCTCCTACGAGCAGTACTTC; j_gene: TRBJ2-7; d_gene: TRBD1; v_gene: TRBV2; abundance: .